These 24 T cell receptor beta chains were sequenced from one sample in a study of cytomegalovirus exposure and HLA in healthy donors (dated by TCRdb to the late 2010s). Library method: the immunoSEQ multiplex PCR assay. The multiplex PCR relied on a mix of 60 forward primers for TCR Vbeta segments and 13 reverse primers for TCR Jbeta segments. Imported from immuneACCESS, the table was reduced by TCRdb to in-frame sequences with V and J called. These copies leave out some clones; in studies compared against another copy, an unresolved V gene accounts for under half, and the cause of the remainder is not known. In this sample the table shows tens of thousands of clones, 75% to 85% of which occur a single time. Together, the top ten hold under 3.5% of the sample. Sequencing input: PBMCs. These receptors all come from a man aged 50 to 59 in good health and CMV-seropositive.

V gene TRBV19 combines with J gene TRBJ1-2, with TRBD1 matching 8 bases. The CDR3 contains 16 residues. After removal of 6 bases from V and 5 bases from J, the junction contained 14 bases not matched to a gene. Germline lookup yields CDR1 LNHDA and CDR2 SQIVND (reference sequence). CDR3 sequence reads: CASRLGQGAPAYGYTF. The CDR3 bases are TGTGCCAGTAGACTCGGACAGGGCGCCCCGGCATATGGCTACACCTTC.

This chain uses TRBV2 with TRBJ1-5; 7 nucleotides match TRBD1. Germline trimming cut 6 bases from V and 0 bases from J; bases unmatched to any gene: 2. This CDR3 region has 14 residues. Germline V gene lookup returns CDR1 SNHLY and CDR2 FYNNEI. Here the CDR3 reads CASRGQSSNQPQHF. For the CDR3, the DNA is TGTGCCAGCAGGGGACAGTCTAGCAATCAGCCCCAGCATTTT.

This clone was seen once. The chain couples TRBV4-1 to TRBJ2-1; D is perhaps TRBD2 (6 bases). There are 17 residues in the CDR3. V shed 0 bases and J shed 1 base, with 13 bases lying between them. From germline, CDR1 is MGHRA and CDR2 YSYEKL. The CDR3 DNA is TGCGCCAGCAGCCAAGATAGCGCAGGGACTTCCTACAATGAGCAGTTCTTC. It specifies CASSQDSAGTSYNEQFF.

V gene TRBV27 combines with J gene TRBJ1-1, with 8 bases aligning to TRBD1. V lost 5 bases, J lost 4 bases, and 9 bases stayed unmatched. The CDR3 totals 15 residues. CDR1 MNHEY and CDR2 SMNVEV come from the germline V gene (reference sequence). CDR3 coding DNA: TGTGCCAGCAGTAACAGGGACAGGCAGTTCACTGAAGCTTTCTTT. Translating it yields CASSNRDRQFTEAFF.

The CDR3 nucleotides are TGTGCCAGCAGCTTAGATGGTAGCGGACCCAGGTACGAGCAGTACTTC. Its translation is CASSLDGSGPRYEQYF. This rearrangement joins TRBV7-9 to TRBJ2-7; D might be TRBD2 (6 bases). Trimming took 1 base from V and 4 from J, leaving 17 bases between them. CDR3 length equals 16 residues. In germline, CDR1 is SEHNR, CDR2 FQNEAQ (reference sequence).

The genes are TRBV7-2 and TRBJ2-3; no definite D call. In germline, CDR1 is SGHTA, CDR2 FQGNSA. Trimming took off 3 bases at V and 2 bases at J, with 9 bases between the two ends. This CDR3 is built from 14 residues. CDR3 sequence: CASSFRVATDTQYF. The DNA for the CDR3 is TGTGCCAGCAGCTTCCGGGTCGCCACAGATACGCAGTATTTT.

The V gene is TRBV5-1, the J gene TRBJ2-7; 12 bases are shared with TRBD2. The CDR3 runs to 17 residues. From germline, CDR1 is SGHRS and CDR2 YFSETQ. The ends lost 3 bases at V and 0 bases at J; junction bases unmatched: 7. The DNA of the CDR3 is TGCGCCAGCAGCTCCCGGACTAGCGGGAAGAGCTCCTACGAGCAGTACTTC. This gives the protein CASSSRTSGKSSYEQYF.

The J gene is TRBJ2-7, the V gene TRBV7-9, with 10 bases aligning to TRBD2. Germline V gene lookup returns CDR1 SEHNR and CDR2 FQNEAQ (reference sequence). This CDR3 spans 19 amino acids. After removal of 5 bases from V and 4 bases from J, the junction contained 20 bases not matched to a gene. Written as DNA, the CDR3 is TGTGCCAGCAGCGGCTCTGGGGGGGGGCTAGCGGGAGATTGGTACGAGCAGTACTTC. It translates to CASSGSGGGLAGDWYEQYF. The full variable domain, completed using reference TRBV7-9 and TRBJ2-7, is DTGVSQNPRHKITKRGQNVTFRCDPISEHNRLYWYRQTLGQGPEFLTYFQNEAQLEKSRLLSDRFSAERPKGSFSTLEIQRTEQGDSAMYLCASSGSGGGLAGDWYEQYFGPGTRLTVT.

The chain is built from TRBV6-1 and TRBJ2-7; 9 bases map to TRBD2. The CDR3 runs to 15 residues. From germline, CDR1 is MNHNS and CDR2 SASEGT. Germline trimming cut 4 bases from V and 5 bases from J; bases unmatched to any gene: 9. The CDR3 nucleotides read TGTGCCAGCAGTGGACTTAGCGGGAGTTCAGACGAGCAGTACTTC. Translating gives CASSGLSGSSDEQYF.

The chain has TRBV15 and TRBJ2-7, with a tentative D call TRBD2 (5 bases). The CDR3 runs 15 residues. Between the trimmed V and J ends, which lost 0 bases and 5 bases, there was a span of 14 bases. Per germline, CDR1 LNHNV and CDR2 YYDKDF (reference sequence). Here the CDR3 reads CATSRDVAPKDEQYF. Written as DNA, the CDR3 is TGTGCCACCAGCAGAGATGTAGCGCCAAAAGACGAGCAGTACTTC. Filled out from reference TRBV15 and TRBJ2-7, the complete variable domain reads DAMVIQNPRYQVTQFGKPVTLSCSQTLNHNVMYWYQQKSSQAPKLLFHYYDKDFNNEADTPDNFQSRRPNTSFCFLDIRSPGLGDTAMYLCATSRDVAPKDEQYFGPGTRLTVT.

CDR3 protein: CASSLVGSGNTGELFF. In DNA form, the CDR3 reads TGTGCCAGCAGCTTGGTCGGTTCAGGGAACACCGGGGAGCTGTTTTTT. This chain connects TRBV5-6 to TRBJ2-2; D is ambiguous. Trimming pared 0 bases from V and 1 base from J, leaving 10 bases between. The CDR3 sequence is 16 residues long. Germline-derived CDR1 and CDR2 are SGHDT and YYEEEE.

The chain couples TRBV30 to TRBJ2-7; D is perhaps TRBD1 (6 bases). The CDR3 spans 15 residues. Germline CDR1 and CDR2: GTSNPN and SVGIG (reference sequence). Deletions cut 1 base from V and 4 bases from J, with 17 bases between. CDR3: CAWSAPPTGGYEQYF. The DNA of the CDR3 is TGTGCCTGGAGTGCCCCTCCGACAGGCGGTTACGAGCAGTACTTC.

The DNA for the CDR3 is TGTGCCTGGAGTTCCCGGGAGAATTCACCCCTCCACTTT. Residues: CAWSSRENSPLHF. The chain recombines TRBV30 with TRBJ1-6; no firm D call. The CDR3 is 13 residues long. V gave up 2 bases and J gave up 7 bases, with 9 bases separating them. Germline CDR1 reads GTSNPN; CDR2 reads SVGIG (reference sequence).

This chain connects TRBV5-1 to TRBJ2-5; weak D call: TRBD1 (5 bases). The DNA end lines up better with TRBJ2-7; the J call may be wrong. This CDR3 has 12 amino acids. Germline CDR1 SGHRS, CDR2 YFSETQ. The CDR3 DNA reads TGCGCCAGCAGCTTGTGGGGCCACGAGCAGTACTTC. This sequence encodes CASSLWGHEQYF.

The CDR3 DNA is TGTGCCAGCAGCAGGGGCGGCGAGAATGAAAAACTGTTTTTT. Its translation: CASSRGGENEKLFF. V and J are TRBV7-9 and TRBJ1-4, with D perhaps TRBD1 (5 bases). The CDR3 is 14 amino acids. Germline-derived CDR1 and CDR2 are SEHNR and FQNEAQ (reference sequence). V lost 5 bases, J lost 5 bases, and 12 bases lay in between.

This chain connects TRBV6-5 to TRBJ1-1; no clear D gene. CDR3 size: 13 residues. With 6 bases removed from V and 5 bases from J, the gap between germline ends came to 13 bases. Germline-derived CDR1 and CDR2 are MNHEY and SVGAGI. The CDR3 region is CASRRYERTEAFF. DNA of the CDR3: TGTGCCAGCAGGAGATATGAACGGACTGAAGCTTTCTTT.

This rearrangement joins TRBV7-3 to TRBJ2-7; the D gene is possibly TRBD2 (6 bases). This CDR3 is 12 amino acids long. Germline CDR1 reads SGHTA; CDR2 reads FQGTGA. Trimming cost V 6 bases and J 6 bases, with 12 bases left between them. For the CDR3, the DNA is TGTGCCAGCAGAGAAAACGGGGGCGAGCAGTACTTC. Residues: CASRENGGEQYF.

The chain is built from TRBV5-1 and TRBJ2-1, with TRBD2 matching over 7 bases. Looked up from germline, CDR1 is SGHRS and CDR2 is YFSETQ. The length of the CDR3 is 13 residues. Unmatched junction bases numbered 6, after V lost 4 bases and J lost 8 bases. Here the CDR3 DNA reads TGCGCCAGCAGCCCGACTAGCTTCTATGAGCAGTTCTTC. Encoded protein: CASSPTSFYEQFF.

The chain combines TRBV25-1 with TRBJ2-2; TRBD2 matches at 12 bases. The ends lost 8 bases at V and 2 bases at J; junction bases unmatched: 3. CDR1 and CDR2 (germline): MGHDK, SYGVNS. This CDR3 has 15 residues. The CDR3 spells CASATSGRNTGELFF. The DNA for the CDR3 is TGTGCCAGCGCGACTAGCGGGAGAAACACCGGGGAGCTGTTTTTT.

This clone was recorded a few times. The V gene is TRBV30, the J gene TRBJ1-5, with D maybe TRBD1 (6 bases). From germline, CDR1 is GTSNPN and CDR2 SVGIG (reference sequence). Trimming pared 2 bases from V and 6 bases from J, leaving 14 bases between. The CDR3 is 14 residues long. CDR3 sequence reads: CAWSPVGGLQPQHF. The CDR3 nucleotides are TGTGCCTGGAGTCCCGTGGGGGGGCTTCAGCCCCAGCATTTT.

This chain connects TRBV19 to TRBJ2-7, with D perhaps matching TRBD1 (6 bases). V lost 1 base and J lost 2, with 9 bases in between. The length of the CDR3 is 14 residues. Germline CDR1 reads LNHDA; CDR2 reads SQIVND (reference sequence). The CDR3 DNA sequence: TGTGCCAGTAGTATAGGACAGGCCGCCTACGAGCAGTACTTC. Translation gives CASSIGQAAYEQYF.

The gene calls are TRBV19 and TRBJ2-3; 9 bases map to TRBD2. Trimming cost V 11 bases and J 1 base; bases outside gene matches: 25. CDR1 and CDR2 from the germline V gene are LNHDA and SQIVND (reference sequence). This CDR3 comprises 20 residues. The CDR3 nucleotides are TGTGCCGCCAGTAGTACGGTGACGCGGGAGGGCTCTTCCCGCACAGATACGCAGTATTTT. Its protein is CAASSTVTREGSSRTDTQYF.

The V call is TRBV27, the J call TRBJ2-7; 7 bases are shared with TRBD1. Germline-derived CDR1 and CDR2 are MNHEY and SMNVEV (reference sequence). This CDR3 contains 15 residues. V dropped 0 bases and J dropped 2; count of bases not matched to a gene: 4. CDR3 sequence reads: CASSLSKTGTYEQYF. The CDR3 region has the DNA TGTGCCAGCAGTTTATCCAAGACAGGGACCTACGAGCAGTACTTC.

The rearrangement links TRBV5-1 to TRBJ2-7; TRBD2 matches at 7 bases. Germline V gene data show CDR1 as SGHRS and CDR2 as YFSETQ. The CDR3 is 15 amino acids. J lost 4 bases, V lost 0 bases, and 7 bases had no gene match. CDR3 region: CASSLAASGSYEQYF. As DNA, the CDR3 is TGCGCCAGCAGCTTGGCGGCTAGCGGAAGTTACGAGCAGTACTTC. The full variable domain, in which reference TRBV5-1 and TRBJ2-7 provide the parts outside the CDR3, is KAGVTQTPRYLIKTRGQQVTLSCSPISGHRSVSWYQQTPGQGLQFLFEYFSETQRNKGNFPGRFSGRQFSNSRSEMNVSTLELGDSALYLCASSLAASGSYEQYFGPGTRLTVT.